The TCR beta chain under discussion was sequenced for a study of CD8+ T cells in alopecia areata (dated by TCRdb to the late 2010s). About the full investigation: Treated patients were enrolled in an open-label pilot trial of oral tofacitinib at 5 to 10 mg twice daily for moderate-to-severe alopecia areata. Disease severity in treated patients was measured with the SALT score, which quantifies the percentage of affected scalp surface area. Patients stayed on tofacitinib for 6 to 18 months and then had 6 months of follow-up off drug so that delayed response and recurrence could be assessed. Scalp clonality was compared among normal scalp (n=4), patchy alopecia areata scalp (n=8), and alopecia totalis/universalis scalp (n=8). RNA came from the PAXgene miRNA kit for fixed scalp, the miRNeasy kit for PBMCs, and the RNeasy kit for mouse skin. The study used high-throughput TCRbeta sequencing to examine T cell clonal expansion in alopecia areata, in both the C3H/HeJ mouse model and human patients. Biopsies were taken from tofacitinib-treated patients at baseline and again at 4 and 24 weeks into treatment, and several of those patients also had a later scalp biopsy. Human TCRbeta sequencing covered scalp tissue and sorted CD4+ and CD8+ peripheral blood T cells from patchy and totalis/universalis alopecia areata patients and healthy controls. TCRbeta CDR3 regions were amplified by immunoSEQ multiplex PCR with 35 Vbeta forward and 13 Jbeta reverse primers. What the research found in general, with its limitations: During tofacitinib treatment, many expanded lesional clones stuck around in both scalp and blood, and this persistence may partly explain why relapse happens after treatment is stopped. Compared with normal scalp, lesional scalp, particularly in alopecia totalis/universalis, had higher clonality and more expanded CD8+ clones, which suggests antigenic drive. Tofacitinib significantly decreased scalp clonality and the number of expanded CD8+ clones among the top 100 scalp clones. Scalp TCR repertoire analysis is complicated because resident alphabeta T cells in normal human skin are also sequenced, whereas mouse skin is dominated by gammadelta T cells. Because the treated cohort was small and included a single nonresponder, larger studies are needed to assess links between baseline CD8+ expansion and response. Shared TCR sequences between patients were less evident than in mice, which may be partly attributable to HLA diversity in the patient population.

Between the V and J ends, shortened by 6 bases and 2 bases respectively, the junction contains 13 bases. The germline V gene gives CDR1 as MGHDK and CDR2 as SYGVNS. Measured from the cysteine to the phenylalanine, the CDR3 is 14 residues long. Of the read, only the CDR3 DNA is kept; its 42 bases are in frame from base 1. Library method: the immunoSEQ multiplex PCR assay. For TCR sequencing, RNA was extracted from every sample and reverse transcribed into cDNA to serve as template. SuperScript III was used for first-strand cDNA synthesis, primed with a 2:1 mix of oligo-dT and random hexamers. A synthetic immune receptor repertoire was used to gauge amplification bias, and whatever bias remained was removed computationally. Processing in the source paper ran as follows. Raw reads were preprocessed to remove errors, and CDR3 was defined by IMGT conventions from the conserved cysteine to phenylalanine. Clonality was calculated as 1 minus Shannon entropy normalized by log2 of the number of productive unique TCRs. Whether each scalp clone was CD4 or CD8 was inferred by checking scalp TCRbeta sequences against the CD4 and CD8 repertoires from sorted blood. TCRdb holds this immuneACCESS table with in-frame rearrangements only. Some clones are missing; in checked studies, unresolved V genes explain under half, and the rest has no known cause. D and trimming were read from the DNA, whereas the V and J calls and clone size are those reported in that table. The sample table records over 150,000 clones; less than 70% of these occur just once. Of the sample, 12% to 15% falls within the top ten clones.

Taken with the paper, the label for time point translates to: 24 weeks on oral tofacitinib. The intended sense of this specimen's treatment or condition label: oral pan-JAK inhibitor, 5-10 mg twice daily. From alopecia areata patients, peripheral blood was collected along with lesional scalp punch biopsies. PBMCs were isolated by density centrifugation and stained for CD3, CD4 and CD8, and CD4+ and CD8+ T cells were sorted on a FACSAria. On this clone itself: The antigen this receptor binds is unknown. Per-nucleotide qualities are absent, and no much larger clonotype sits a single base away.

The input for sequencing was CD4+ T cells sorted from blood, taken at week 24, from a patient treated with tofacitinib. The receptor comes from a human donor with alopecia areata. The sequence joins TRBV25-1 to TRBJ2-5; the D region possibly corresponds to TRBD1 (6 bases align). CDR3 protein: CASSHTGPQETQYF. The nucleotide sequence is TGTGCCAGCAGCCACACAGGGCCTCAAGAGACCCAGTACTTC.